The 5 T cell receptor beta chains below all came from one sample that was sequenced in a study of T-cell memory formation after mild COVID-19. Each CDR3 protein is one row after TCRdb ran MiXCR on the 5' RACE reads. The data contain hundreds of thousands of distinct CDR3 sequences, roughly 20% of them singletons. The sequencing sample was made of PBMCs or a T cell subset sorted from them (not recorded which). The source of these receptors is an adult woman who had mild COVID-19 (a few samples of this study predate the infection). Cell type and time point are not known.

This clonotype has at least ten counts. This chain links TRBV5-4 with TRBJ2-2; possibly TRBD1 for D (6 bases). The CDR3 covers 16 residues. Germline-derived CDR1 and CDR2 are SGHNT and YYREEE (reference sequence). Trimming left V 2 bases short and J 0 bases short, with 11 bases between. CDR3 protein: CASSFGQTTNTGELFF. The CDR3 DNA reads as TGTGCCAGCAGCTTCGGACAGACGACGAACACCGGGGAGCTGTTTTTT.

The table lists this clonotype with a few counts. J is TRBJ2-1 and V is TRBV5-1, with 9 bases fitting TRBD1. V lost 2 bases to trimming and J lost 8 bases; unmatched junction nucleotides: 2. Germline lookup yields CDR1 SGHRS and CDR2 YFSETQ. The CDR3 covers 13 residues. The CDR3 sequence: CASSLQGAHEQFF. CDR3 DNA sequence: TGCGCCAGCAGCTTACAGGGGGCACATGAGCAGTTCTTC. The variable domain in full, completed from reference TRBV5-1 and TRBJ2-1, reads KAGVTQTPRYLIKTRGQQVTLSCSPISGHRSVSWYQQTPGQGLQFLFEYFSETQRNKGNFPGRFSGRQFSNSRSEMNVSTLELGDSALYLCASSLQGAHEQFFGPGTRLTVL.

This clonotype was detected ten times or more. The chain links TRBV7-9 to TRBJ2-5; maybe TRBD1 (5 bases). Trimming cost V 5 bases and J 5 bases, with 6 bases left between them. This CDR3 contains 11 residues. CDR1 SEHNR and CDR2 FQNEAQ come from the germline V gene (reference sequence). In nucleotides, the CDR3 is TGTGCCAGCAGCGACAGTGAGACCCAGTACTTC. Amino acid sequence: CASSDSETQYF. The full variable domain, in which reference TRBV7-9 and TRBJ2-5 provide the parts outside the CDR3, is DTGVSQNPRHKITKRGQNVTFRCDPISEHNRLYWYRQTLGQGPEFLTYFQNEAQLEKSRLLSDRFSAERPKGSFSTLEIQRTEQGDSAMYLCASSDSETQYFGPGTRLLVL.

This sequence joins TRBV5-5 and TRBJ2-7; D possibly corresponds to TRBD2 (5 bases). Germline assignment: CDR1 SGHKS and CDR2 YYEKEE (reference sequence). The CDR3 spans 14 residues. The V and J ends lost 0 bases and 2 bases respectively, with 9 bases between them. CDR3 DNA sequence: TGTGCCAGCAGCTTGGATGAGAGGGCCTACGAGCAGTACTTC. This translates into CASSLDERAYEQYF.

The CDR3 is CSASQEYLAGGLSSYNEQFF. The CDR3 region has the DNA TGCAGTGCTAGTCAGGAGTACCTAGCGGGGGGGTTAAGCTCCTACAATGAGCAGTTCTTC. This chain links TRBV20-1 with TRBJ2-1, with TRBD2 identical over 12 bases. Germline V gives CDR1 DFQATT, CDR2 SNEGSKA (reference sequence). The CDR3 loop spans 20 amino acids. J lost 0 bases, V lost 3 bases, and 15 bases had no gene match.